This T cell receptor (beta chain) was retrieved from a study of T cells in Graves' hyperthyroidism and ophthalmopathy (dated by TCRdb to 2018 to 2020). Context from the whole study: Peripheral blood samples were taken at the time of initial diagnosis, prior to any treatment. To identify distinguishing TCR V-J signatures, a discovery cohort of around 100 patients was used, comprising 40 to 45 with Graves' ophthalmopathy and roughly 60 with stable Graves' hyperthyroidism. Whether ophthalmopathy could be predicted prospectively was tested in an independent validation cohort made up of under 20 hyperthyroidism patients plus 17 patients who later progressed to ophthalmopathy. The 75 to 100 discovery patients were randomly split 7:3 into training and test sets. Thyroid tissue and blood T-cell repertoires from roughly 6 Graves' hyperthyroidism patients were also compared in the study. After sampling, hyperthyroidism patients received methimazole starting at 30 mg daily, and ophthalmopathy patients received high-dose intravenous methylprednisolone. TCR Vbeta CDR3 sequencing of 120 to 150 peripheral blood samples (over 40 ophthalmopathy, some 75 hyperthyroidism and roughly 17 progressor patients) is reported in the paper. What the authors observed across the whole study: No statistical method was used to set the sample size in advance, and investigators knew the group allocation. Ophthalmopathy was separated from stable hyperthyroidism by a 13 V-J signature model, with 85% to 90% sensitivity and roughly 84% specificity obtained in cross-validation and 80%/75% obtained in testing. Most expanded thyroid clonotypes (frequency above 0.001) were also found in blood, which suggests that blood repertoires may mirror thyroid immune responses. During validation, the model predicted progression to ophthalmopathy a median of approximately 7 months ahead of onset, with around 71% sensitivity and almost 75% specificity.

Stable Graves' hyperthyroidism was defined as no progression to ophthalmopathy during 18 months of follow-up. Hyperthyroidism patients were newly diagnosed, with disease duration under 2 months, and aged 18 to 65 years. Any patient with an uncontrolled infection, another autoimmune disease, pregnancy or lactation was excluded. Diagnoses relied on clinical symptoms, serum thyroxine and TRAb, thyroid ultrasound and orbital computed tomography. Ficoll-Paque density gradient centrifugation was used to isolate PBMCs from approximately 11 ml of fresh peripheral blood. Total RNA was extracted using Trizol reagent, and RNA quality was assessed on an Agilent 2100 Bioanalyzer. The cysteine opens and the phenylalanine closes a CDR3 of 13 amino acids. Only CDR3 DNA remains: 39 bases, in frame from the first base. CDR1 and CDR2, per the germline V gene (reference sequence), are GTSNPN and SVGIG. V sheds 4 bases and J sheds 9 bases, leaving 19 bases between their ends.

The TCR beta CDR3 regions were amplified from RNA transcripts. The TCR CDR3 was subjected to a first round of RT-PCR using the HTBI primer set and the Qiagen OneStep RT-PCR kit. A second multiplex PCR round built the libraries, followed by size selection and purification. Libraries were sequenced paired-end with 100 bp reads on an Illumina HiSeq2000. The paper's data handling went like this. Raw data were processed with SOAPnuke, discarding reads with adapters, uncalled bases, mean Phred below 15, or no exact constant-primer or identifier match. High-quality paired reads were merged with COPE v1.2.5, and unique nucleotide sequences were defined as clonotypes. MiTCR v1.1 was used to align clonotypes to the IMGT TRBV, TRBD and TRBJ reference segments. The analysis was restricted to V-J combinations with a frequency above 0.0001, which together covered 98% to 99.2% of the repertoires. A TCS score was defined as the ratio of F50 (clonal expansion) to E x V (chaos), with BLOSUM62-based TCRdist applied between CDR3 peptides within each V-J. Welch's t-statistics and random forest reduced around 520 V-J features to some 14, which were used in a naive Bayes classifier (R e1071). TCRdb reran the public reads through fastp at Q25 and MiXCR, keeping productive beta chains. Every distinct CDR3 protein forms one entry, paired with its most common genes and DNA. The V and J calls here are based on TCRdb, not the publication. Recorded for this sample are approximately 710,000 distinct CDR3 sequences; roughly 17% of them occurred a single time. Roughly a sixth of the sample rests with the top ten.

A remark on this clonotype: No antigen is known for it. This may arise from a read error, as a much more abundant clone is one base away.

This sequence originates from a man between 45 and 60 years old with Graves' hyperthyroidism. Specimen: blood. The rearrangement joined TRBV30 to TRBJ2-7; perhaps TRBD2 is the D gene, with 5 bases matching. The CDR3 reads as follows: CAWTPKAGGGQYF. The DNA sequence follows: TGTGCCTGGACCCCAAAGGCGGGTGGCGGGCAGTACTTC.